Listed here are 10 T cell receptor beta chains from one sample, sequenced in a study of PD-1 blockade in classical Hodgkin lymphoma. TCRdb's copy holds only in-frame clones and misses some; the assay was immunoSEQ multiplex PCR. Of about 30,000 clones listed, 71% are singletons. All trial patients relapsed after autologous stem cell transplantation. Here the sequenced sample was peripheral blood mononuclear cells (PBMCs), taken before the second cycle of nivolumab. The receptors originated from a human donor with classical Hodgkin lymphoma.

The rearrangement joins TRBV2 to TRBJ1-4; D not certain. CDR1 and CDR2 from the germline V gene are SNHLY and FYNNEI. The CDR3 covers 17 residues. V shed 2 bases and J shed 7 bases, with 20 bases lying between them. The CDR3: CASSEKDWRGISEKLFF. CDR3 bases: TGTGCCAGCAGTGAAAAGGATTGGAGAGGGATAAGTGAAAAACTGTTTTTT.

This clone was detected only a few times. This chain joins TRBV7-4 and TRBJ1-5; D gene unclear. This CDR3 has 18 residues. Trimming removed 0 bases at V and 7 bases at J, with 22 bases between. Germline-derived CDR1 and CDR2 are SGHVT and SQSDAQ. This CDR3 reads CASSLAVGSGIMIQPQHF. DNA for the CDR3: TGTGCCAGCAGCTTAGCGGTTGGGAGTGGGATAATGATCCAGCCCCAGCATTTT.

This chain joins TRBV11-3 and TRBJ2-2, with 7 nucleotides matching TRBD1. J lost 1 base, V lost 5 bases, and 7 bases had no gene match. This CDR3 region has 16 residues. Germline V gene sequence: CDR1 SGHNT, CDR2 YENEEA. This CDR3 reads CASSPERGRNTGELFF. CDR3 sequence (DNA): TGTGCCAGCAGCCCAGAGAGGGGGCGGAACACCGGGGAGCTGTTTTTT.

A few counts support this clone. The chain combines TRBV29-1 with TRBJ2-7; 9 bases are shared with TRBD1. CDR1 and CDR2 (germline): SQVTM, ANQGSEA. The CDR3 sequence is 14 residues long. The V and J ends lost 4 bases and 1 base, in that order; junction bases with no gene match: 5. CDR3 DNA: TGCAGCGTTGTACCGGGACAGGGTTCCTACGAGCAGTACTTC. Protein sequence: CSVVPGQGSYEQYF.

The chain uses TRBV5-6 and TRBJ2-7; D is ambiguous. Germline CDR1 reads SGHDT; CDR2 reads YYEEEE. CDR3 size: 12 residues. V lost 1 base, J lost 5 bases, and 7 bases lay in between. The DNA of the CDR3 is TGTGCCAGCAGCTTGAGGGTGGACGAGCAGTACTTC. Translation gives CASSLRVDEQYF.

The J gene is TRBJ1-3, the V gene TRBV30, with 7 positions matching TRBD1. Germline V gene data show CDR1 as GTSNPN and CDR2 as SVGIG (reference sequence). The trim removed 2 bases at V and 2 bases at J, leaving 6 bases unmatched. This CDR3 region has 15 residues. CDR3 in amino acids: CAWSPDRAPGNTIYF. CDR3 bases: TGTGCCTGGAGTCCCGACAGGGCCCCTGGAAACACCATATATTTT.

The chain combines TRBV9 with TRBJ2-7, with 8 nucleotides matching TRBD1. The CDR3 consists of 15 residues. The junction had 10 bases not matched to a gene; V was cut back by 4 bases and J by 4 bases. The germline V gene has CDR1 SGDLS and CDR2 YYNGEE. CDR3 bases: TGTGCCAGCAGCCCCCGGACAGGGCCTCTTTACGAGCAGTACTTC. Its protein is CASSPRTGPLYEQYF.

The genes are TRBV10-3 and TRBJ1-1; no firm D call. The CDR3 length is 12 residues. Germline loops: CDR1 ENHRY, CDR2 SYGVKD. Deletions cut 0 bases from V and 6 bases from J, with 5 bases between. Here the CDR3 reads CAISESTAEAFF. In DNA form, the CDR3 reads TGTGCCATCAGTGAGTCAACGGCTGAAGCTTTCTTT.

The J gene is TRBJ2-3, the V gene TRBV25-1, with 9 bases lining up with TRBD1. Germline V gives CDR1 MGHDK, CDR2 SYGVNS. The CDR3 length is 14 residues. Germline trimming cut 6 bases from V and 3 bases from J; bases unmatched to any gene: 4. CDR3 amino acids: CASRRDRATDTQYF. The CDR3 region has the DNA TGTGCCAGCAGACGGGACAGGGCGACAGATACGCAGTATTTT.

The chain combines TRBV6-6 with TRBJ2-7; D possibly corresponds to TRBD1 (5 bases). This CDR3 is built from 14 residues. V was pared by 4 bases and J by 5 bases, with 15 bases between. Germline V gene lookup returns CDR1 MNHNY and CDR2 SVGAGI (reference sequence). DNA for the CDR3: TGTGCCAGCAGTTTGGGTCAGGGTGTCCACGAGCAGTACTTC. Encoded protein: CASSLGQGVHEQYF.